This T cell receptor beta chain originates from a study of preoperative IRX-2 immunotherapy in early breast cancer. TCRdb's table, derived via immunoSEQ multiplex PCR, lists solely in-frame clones and lacks some. Of 25,000 to 30,000 clones in the sample, around 87% are singletons; the top ten hold 9.8%. Sample treatment: preoperative locoregional IRX-2 cytokine immunotherapy. Samples came from a phase Ib trial of preoperative locoregional IRX-2 cytokine immunotherapy. CDR1 GTSNPN and CDR2 SVGIG come from the germline V gene (reference sequence). This CDR3 is 14 amino acids long. The V and J ends lost 4 bases and 2 bases respectively, with 12 bases between them.

The chain combines TRBV30 with TRBJ1-3, with D uncertain. Sampling was carried out from a patient treated with IRX-2 immunotherapy. The TCR originated in a human donor with breast cancer. The CDR3 reads CAWMAPGTGNTIYF. DNA of the CDR3: TGTGCCTGGATGGCCCCGGGGACTGGAAACACCATATATTTT. Full variable domain (remainder filled in from reference TRBV30 and TRBJ1-3): SQTIHQWPATLVQPVGSPLSLECTVEGTSNPNLYWYRQAAGRGLQLLFYSVGIGQISSEVPQNLSASRPQDRQFILSSKKLLLSDSGFYLCAWMAPGTGNTIYFGEGSWLTVV.